This T cell receptor beta chain was obtained from a study of shared clonotypes between healthy human individuals. In the study overall: The donor pool was made up of a couple of women and three men aged 18 to 49.

Researchers ran the assay at a deep level. Here immunoSEQ multiplex PCR was the method, and the copy in TCRdb shows in-frame clones only, minus some. The repertoire consists of 700,000 or so clones, with about 78% occurring once and the leading ten covering under 2%. Findings and caveats of the study: Sequencing depth was expected to affect clonotype sharing among donors.

Only a few counts were recorded for this clone. Its antigen is still unknown. This clonotype was sampled from a woman in her twenties or thirties in good health. Sequencing was done on a sample of memory CD4+ T cells sorted from blood. The subset was: CD45RA-negative fraction.

The chain's CDR3 is CASSLYGRGLAVYEQYF. The CDR3 coding sequence is TGTGCCAGCAGTTTATATGGTAGGGGACTAGCAGTCTACGAGCAGTACTTC. J is TRBJ2-7 and V is TRBV27; 9 nucleotides match TRBD2. The germline CDR1 and CDR2 sequences are MNHEY and SMNVEV (reference sequence). J was trimmed by 3 bases and V by 1 base; bases with no gene match: 10. The CDR3 is made up of 17 amino acids.